This T cell receptor (beta chain) was identified in a study of blood T cell repertoires in COVID-19. V was pared by 3 bases and J by 7 bases, with 8 bases of the junction left unmatched. Germline lookup yields CDR1 SQVTM and CDR2 ANQGSEA. The CDR3 is 14 amino acids. Using immunoSEQ multiplex PCR, the repertoire was profiled, and TCRdb retains in-frame clones only, with some absent. The top ten clones hold 7% to 9% of a sample with roughly 150,000 clones, over 70% of them seen once. This chain connects TRBV29-1 to TRBJ2-1; 8 nucleotides align to TRBD2. The sequence was collected from a man aged 50-60 years with active or convalescent COVID-19. The sample comprised peripheral blood. DNA of the CDR3: TGCAGCGTTGAGTTCAGCGGGAGAATGAATGAGCAGTTCTTC. As protein: CSVEFSGRMNEQFF.